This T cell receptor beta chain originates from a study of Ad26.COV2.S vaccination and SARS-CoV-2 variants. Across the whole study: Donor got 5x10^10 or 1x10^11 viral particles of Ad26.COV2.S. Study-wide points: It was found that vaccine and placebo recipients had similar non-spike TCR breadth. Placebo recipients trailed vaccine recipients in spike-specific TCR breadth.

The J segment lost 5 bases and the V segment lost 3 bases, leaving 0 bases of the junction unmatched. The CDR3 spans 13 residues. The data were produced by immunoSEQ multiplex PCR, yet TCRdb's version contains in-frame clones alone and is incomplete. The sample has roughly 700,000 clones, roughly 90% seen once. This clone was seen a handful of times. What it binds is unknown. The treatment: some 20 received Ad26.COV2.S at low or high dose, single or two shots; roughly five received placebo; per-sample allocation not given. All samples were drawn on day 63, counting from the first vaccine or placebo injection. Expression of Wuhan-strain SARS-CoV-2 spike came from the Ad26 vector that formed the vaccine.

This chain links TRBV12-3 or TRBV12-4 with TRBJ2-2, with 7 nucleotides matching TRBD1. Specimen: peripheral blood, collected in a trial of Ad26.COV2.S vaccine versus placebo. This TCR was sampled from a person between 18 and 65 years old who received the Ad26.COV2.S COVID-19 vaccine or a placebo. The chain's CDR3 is CASSLGQTGELFF. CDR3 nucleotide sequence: TGTGCCAGCAGTTTGGGACAGACCGGGGAGCTGTTTTTT.